These 31 T cell receptor beta chains share one sample of origin, sequenced in a study of cytomegalovirus exposure and HLA in healthy donors. Both 60 Vbeta primers and 13 Jbeta primers went into the PCR. Profiling relied on immunoSEQ multiplex PCR, and the TCRdb table lists in-frame clones only, not all of them. The sample has about 120,000 clones, approximately 80% seen once. The sample comprised PBMCs. These receptors originate from a woman aged 18-29 years in good health and CMV-seronegative.

The chain combines TRBV10-1 with TRBJ1-1; D uncertain. Germline CDR1 reads WNHNN; CDR2 reads SYGVQD (reference sequence). The CDR3 covers 14 residues. Between the trimmed V and J ends, which lost 2 bases and 0 bases, there was a span of 7 bases. CDR3 DNA: TGCGCCAGCAGTGAGGGCCCGATGAACACTGAAGCTTTCTTT. Protein sequence: CASSEGPMNTEAFF.

The V gene is TRBV10-3, the J gene TRBJ1-1; D is unclear. CDR1 and CDR2 from the germline V gene are ENHRY and SYGVKD. This CDR3 region has 13 residues. V was trimmed by 4 bases and J by 1 base, leaving 7 bases between them. The CDR3 sequence: CAISVFGNTEAFF. Written as DNA, the CDR3 is TGTGCCATCAGTGTTTTCGGGAACACTGAAGCTTTCTTT.

This clone was recorded a few times. The chain is built from TRBV19 and TRBJ2-1; a possible D gene is TRBD2 (6 bases). Trimming cost V 4 bases and J 7 bases, with 14 bases left between them. There are 14 residues in the CDR3. In germline, CDR1 is LNHDA, CDR2 SQIVND (reference sequence). The CDR3 nucleotides are TGTGCCAGTAGTACCCCGGGCGGGATGAATGAGCAGTTCTTC. Translated: CASSTPGGMNEQFF.

This chain uses TRBV7-2 with TRBJ2-7, with D tentatively TRBD2 (6 bases). CDR1 is SGHTA, CDR2 FQGNSA, per germline. Trimming shortened V by 5 bases and J by 0 bases, and 11 bases separated the two germline ends. This CDR3 has 14 amino acids. The CDR3 here is CASSTGTVSYEQYF. CDR3 sequence (DNA): TGTGCCAGCAGCACCGGGACTGTCTCCTACGAGCAGTACTTC. Using reference TRBV7-2 and TRBJ2-7 for the parts outside the CDR3, the full variable domain is GAGVSQSPSNKVTEKGKDVELRCDPISGHTALYWYRQSLGQGLEFLIYFQGNSAPDKSGLPSDRFSAERTGGSVSTLTIQRTQQEDSAVYLCASSTGTVSYEQYFGPGTRLTVT.

The rearrangement joins TRBV10-2 to TRBJ2-7, with 9 nucleotides matching TRBD1. Germline CDR1 and CDR2: WSHSY and SAAADI. V lost 8 bases to trimming and J lost 0 bases; unmatched junction nucleotides: 5. The CDR3 is made up of 14 amino acids. In nucleotides, the CDR3 is TGCGCCAGCGGGGGGACAGGGCACTCCTACGAGCAGTACTTC. Its translation is CASGGTGHSYEQYF.

Comment on this clone: Its ends do not fully match the called genes, so a read error is possible. J is TRBJ2-6 and V is TRBV6-1; tentatively, D is TRBD1 (5 bases). The CDR3 loop spans 15 amino acids. CDR1 MNHNS and CDR2 SASEGT come from the germline V gene. CDR3 sequence (DNA): TGTGCCAGCAGTGAATGGGTCTCTGGGGCCAACGGCCTGACTTTC. Amino acids: CASSEWVSGANGLTF.

This clone has a single count. The chain is built from TRBV5-6 and TRBJ1-2; 7 bases match TRBD1. CDR1 is SGHDT and CDR2 is YYEEEE in the germline V gene. The V segment lost 3 bases and the J segment 4 bases; nucleotides outside the gene matches: 15. The CDR3 contains 17 residues. CDR3 DNA sequence: TGTGCCAGCAGCTCTACAGGGGAGCTTGAGGCTTCCTATGGCTACACCTTC. It yields the protein CASSSTGELEASYGYTF.

This clone was counted only a few times. The chain employs TRBV5-8 and TRBJ1-5, with D uncertain. Germline CDR1 reads SGHTS; CDR2 reads YDEGEE. The CDR3 contains 12 residues. Trimming removed 5 bases at V and 0 bases at J, with 3 bases between. The CDR3 is CASSYSNQPQHF. The CDR3 DNA is TGTGCCAGCAGTTATAGCAATCAGCCCCAGCATTTT.

V is TRBV4-2 and J is TRBJ2-1, with TRBD2 matching over 9 bases. In germline, CDR1 is LGHNA, CDR2 YNFKEQ. V dropped 3 bases and J dropped 9; count of bases not matched to a gene: 6. The CDR3 loop spans 14 amino acids. The CDR3 here is CASSHETSGPEQFF. The CDR3, as DNA: TGTGCCAGCAGCCATGAGACTAGCGGTCCTGAGCAGTTCTTC.

The chain uses TRBV6-5 and TRBJ1-2; 8 nucleotides agree with TRBD1. The length of the CDR3 is 12 residues. Germline V gives CDR1 MNHEY, CDR2 SVGAGI. Unmatched junction bases numbered 1, after V lost 6 bases and J lost 4 bases. CDR3 coding DNA: TGTGCCAGCAGAGGACAGGGCTATGGCTACACCTTC. Encoded protein: CASRGQGYGYTF.

Concerning this clone itself: The germline gene is not matched at one end of the junction; a read error may be the cause. This chain links TRBV7-9 with TRBJ2-3; D is uncertain. Germline V gives CDR1 SEHNR, CDR2 FQNEAQ (reference sequence). This CDR3 region has 10 residues. CDR3 coding DNA: TGTTCCAGCAGCTTACAGACGCAGTATTTT. This sequence encodes CSSSLQTQYF.

The chain carries TRBV5-1 and TRBJ2-3; D possibly corresponds to TRBD2 (7 bases). Germline CDR1 reads SGHRS; CDR2 reads YFSETQ. The CDR3 loop spans 19 amino acids. Trimming cost V 1 base and J 0 bases, with 21 bases left between them. The chain's CDR3 is CASSLFRGGASESTDTQYF. In DNA form, the CDR3 reads TGCGCCAGCAGCTTGTTTAGAGGGGGGGCTAGCGAGAGCACAGATACGCAGTATTTT.

This chain uses TRBV2 with TRBJ1-2; D is possibly TRBD1 (5 bases). CDR3 length equals 14 residues. V lost 6 bases and J lost 0, with 11 bases in between. Germline CDR1 SNHLY, CDR2 FYNNEI. The CDR3 DNA reads TGTGCCAGCAGGCAACAGGTAGCTAACTATGGCTACACCTTC. Translated, it gives CASRQQVANYGYTF.

The V and J genes are TRBV13 and TRBJ2-1; a possible D gene is TRBD2 (5 bases). Germline loops: CDR1 PRHDT, CDR2 FYEKMQ (reference sequence). V gave up 5 bases and J gave up 1 base, with 15 bases separating them. CDR3 length equals 16 residues. The CDR3 sequence: CASSQPGYGSYNEQFF. Here the CDR3 DNA reads TGTGCCAGCAGCCAACCGGGATACGGGTCCTACAATGAGCAGTTCTTC.

The genes are TRBV18 and TRBJ2-5; 10 nucleotides line up with TRBD1. The DNA end lines up better with TRBJ2-7; the J call may be wrong. The length of the CDR3 is 13 residues. Germline V gene data show CDR1 as KGHSH and CDR2 as LQKENI. CDR3 loop: CASSPGDRGEQYF. Here the CDR3 DNA reads TGTGCCAGCTCACCAGGGGACAGGGGCGAGCAGTACTTC.

This clone appeared a single time. The CDR3 coding sequence is TGTGCCAGCAGCTTGGATGGGAGGTTAGTTTCCTACGAGCAGTACTTC. This codes for CASSLDGRLVSYEQYF. The chain uses TRBV5-6 and TRBJ2-7, with D tentatively TRBD2 (6 bases). With 0 bases removed from V and 1 base from J, the gap between germline ends came to 14 bases. CDR1 is SGHDT and CDR2 is YYEEEE in the germline V gene. The CDR3 is 16 amino acids.

J is TRBJ2-3 and V is TRBV4-2; 13 bases are a match to TRBD2. V lost 1 base, J lost 2 bases, and 6 bases stayed unmatched. CDR1 and CDR2 from the germline V gene are LGHNA and YNFKEQ. The CDR3 runs 18 residues. The CDR3 nucleotides are TGTGCCAGCAGCCAAGGCCCTACTAGCGGGAGGGACACAGATACGCAGTATTTT. Translating it yields CASSQGPTSGRDTDTQYF.

This sequence joins TRBV5-4 and TRBJ2-7; 7 positions agree with TRBD2. Germline V gene lookup returns CDR1 SGHNT and CDR2 YYREEE (reference sequence). The CDR3 has 14 residues. V lost 2 bases to trimming and J lost 7 bases; unmatched junction nucleotides: 9. CDR3 in amino acids: CASSFPGRAGEQYF. The CDR3, as DNA: TGTGCCAGCAGCTTTCCCGGGCGAGCGGGGGAGCAGTACTTC.

V gene TRBV4-1 combines with J gene TRBJ2-5; TRBD2 matches 13 bases. There are 16 residues in the CDR3. The V segment lost 2 bases and the J segment 5 bases; nucleotides outside the gene matches: 5. From germline, CDR1 is MGHRA and CDR2 YSYEKL. CDR3 in amino acids: CASSQTGLAGRETQYF. For the CDR3, the DNA is TGCGCCAGCAGCCAAACGGGACTAGCGGGACGGGAGACCCAGTACTTC.

This clone was found once. The genes are TRBV18 and TRBJ1-5; D is possibly TRBD1 (5 bases). Trimming took 4 bases from V and 1 from J, leaving 8 bases between them. Germline CDR1 reads KGHSH; CDR2 reads LQKENI. This CDR3 has 14 amino acids. The CDR3 reads CASSQSGSNQPQHF. CDR3 bases: TGTGCCAGCTCACAGTCAGGGAGCAATCAGCCCCAGCATTTT. The full variable domain, in which reference TRBV18 and TRBJ1-5 provide the parts outside the CDR3, is NAGVMQNPRHLVRRRGQEARLRCSPMKGHSHVYWYRQLPEEGLKFMVYLQKENIIDESGMPKERFSAEFPKEGPSILRIQQVVRGDSAAYFCASSQSGSNQPQHFGDGTRLSIL.

The chain joins TRBV5-4 to TRBJ1-1, with D maybe TRBD1 (6 bases). Germline CDR1 SGHNT, CDR2 YYREEE (reference sequence). The CDR3 contains 15 residues. The V gene lost 1 base and the J gene lost 3 bases, with 13 bases spanning the gap. The CDR3 is CASSLLPSGDTEAFF. As DNA, the CDR3 is TGTGCCAGCAGCTTGCTACCTTCAGGGGACACTGAAGCTTTCTTT.

The chain is built from TRBV4-1 and TRBJ2-7, with 7 bases lining up with TRBD2. Germline-derived CDR1 and CDR2 are MGHRA and YSYEKL. Germline trimming cut 0 bases from V and 2 bases from J; bases unmatched to any gene: 4. The CDR3 is made up of 15 amino acids. CDR3 DNA sequence: TGCGCCAGCAGCCAAGAACTAGCGATCCCCTACGAGCAGTACTTC. Amino acids: CASSQELAIPYEQYF.

This rearrangement joins TRBV6-5 to TRBJ1-2; D call uncertain. In germline, CDR1 is MNHEY, CDR2 SVGAGI. The CDR3 runs 14 residues. V gave up 7 bases and J gave up 0 bases, with 12 bases separating them. The CDR3 loop is CASTRTATNYGYTF. The CDR3 DNA is TGTGCCAGCACCAGAACAGCTACTAACTATGGCTACACCTTC.

J is TRBJ1-1 and V is TRBV21-1; the D call TRBD1 from the table was never checked on the DNA. TRBV21-1 is reported as a pseudogene. This CDR3 comprises 17 residues. Here the CDR3 reads CASSKFLASALNTEAFF. CDR3 DNA sequence: TGTGCCAGCAGCAAATTTTTGGCATCCGCCCTGAACACTGAAGCTTTCTTT.

The chain is built from TRBV7-8 and TRBJ1-2; a weak D match, TRBD1 (6 bases). V was pared by 5 bases and J by 3 bases, with 10 bases between. This CDR3 is 13 amino acids long. Germline V gene lookup returns CDR1 SGHVS and CDR2 FQNEAQ. CDR3 protein: CASSPQGDYGYTF. CDR3 nucleotide sequence: TGTGCCAGCAGCCCACAGGGCGACTATGGCTACACCTTC. The full variable domain, in which reference TRBV7-8 and TRBJ1-2 provide the parts outside the CDR3, is GAGVSQSPRYKVAKRGQDVALRCDPISGHVSLFWYQQALGQGPEFLTYFQNEAQLDKSGLPSDRFFAERPEGSVSTLKIQRTQQEDSAVYLCASSPQGDYGYTFGSGTRLTVV.

The gene calls are TRBV5-1 and TRBJ2-1; 7 bases map to TRBD2. The J segment lost 7 bases and the V segment lost 2 bases, leaving 6 bases of the junction unmatched. The CDR3 consists of 14 residues. The V gene's germline CDR1 is SGHRS and CDR2 YFSETQ. CDR3 in DNA: TGCGCCAGCAGCTTCCTAAGCGGGATGAATGAGCAGTTCTTC. It codes for CASSFLSGMNEQFF.

For the CDR3, the DNA is TGCAGCGTTGAAGATCCGAGGAATGAGCAGTTCTTC. Its protein is CSVEDPRNEQFF. The chain joins TRBV29-1 to TRBJ2-1, with unresolved D. This CDR3 spans 12 amino acids. Germline V gene sequence: CDR1 SQVTM, CDR2 ANQGSEA. The germline V and J ends were trimmed by 0 bases and 7 bases, with 7 bases remaining between them.

The chain combines TRBV15 with TRBJ1-1; 7 bases fit TRBD1. J was trimmed by 7 bases and V by 0 bases; bases with no gene match: 8. This CDR3 has 15 residues. Germline lookup yields CDR1 LNHNV and CDR2 YYDKDF (reference sequence). Here the CDR3 reads CATSRDVEGAGEAFF. CDR3 sequence (DNA): TGTGCCACCAGCAGAGATGTGGAGGGGGCGGGTGAAGCTTTCTTT.

J is TRBJ2-5 and V is TRBV7-2; D may be TRBD2 (6 bases). V lost 5 bases, J lost 5 bases, and 18 bases lay in between. Germline values: CDR1 SGHTA, CDR2 FQGNSA. This CDR3 spans 15 amino acids. This CDR3 reads CASSLSGSLGETQYF. The CDR3 region has the DNA TGTGCCAGCAGCCTCAGCGGGTCACTTGGGGAGACCCAGTACTTC.

The rearrangement links TRBV6-5 to TRBJ2-5; weak D call: TRBD1 (6 bases). Trimming shortened V by 5 bases and J by 9 bases, and 16 bases separated the two germline ends. The CDR3 is made up of 13 amino acids. Per germline, CDR1 MNHEY and CDR2 SVGAGI. The CDR3 loop reads CASSPLGAGAQYF. In DNA, the CDR3 is TGTGCCAGCAGTCCTCTGGGGGCCGGGGCCCAGTACTTC.

The gene calls are TRBV9 and TRBJ1-6; a possible D gene is TRBD1 (5 bases). Germline V lookup: CDR1 SGDLS, CDR2 YYNGEE. V lost 4 bases and J 14 bases, leaving 19 bases between the germline ends. CDR3 length equals 14 residues. The CDR3 bases are TGTGCCAGCAGCCTTGACAGTACCCTGGGGTCCCTCCACTTT. It specifies CASSLDSTLGSLHF. The variable domain in full, with the rest retrieved from reference TRBV9 and TRBJ1-6, is DSGVTQTPKHLITATGQRVTLRCSPRSGDLSVYWYQQSLDQGLQFLIQYYNGEERAKGNILERFSAQQFPDLHSELNLSSLELGDSALYFCASSLDSTLGSLHFGNGTRLTVT.